Reported below is one T cell receptor beta chain. The data were obtained in a study of T cell responses to AZD1222 COVID-19 vaccine. The protocol was immunoSEQ multiplex PCR, while the TCRdb copy is restricted to in-frame clones and leaves out a portion. This sample carries about 150,000 clones, roughly nine tenths of them seen once, and the ten largest clones take over 6%. Sequences were derived from peripheral blood, sampled after recovery from COVID-19. The origin of this receptor is an adult who had recovered from COVID-19.

CDR3 nucleotides: TGCGCCAGCATGAGGGGGAGTCGGGAAAAACTGTTTTTT. The encoded protein is CASMRGSREKLFF. The V gene is TRBV10-2, the J gene TRBJ1-4; D may be TRBD1 (6 bases). V lost 7 bases to trimming and J lost 8 bases, with 14 bases between them. Germline CDR1 reads WSHSY; CDR2 reads SAAADI. The CDR3 runs to 13 residues.